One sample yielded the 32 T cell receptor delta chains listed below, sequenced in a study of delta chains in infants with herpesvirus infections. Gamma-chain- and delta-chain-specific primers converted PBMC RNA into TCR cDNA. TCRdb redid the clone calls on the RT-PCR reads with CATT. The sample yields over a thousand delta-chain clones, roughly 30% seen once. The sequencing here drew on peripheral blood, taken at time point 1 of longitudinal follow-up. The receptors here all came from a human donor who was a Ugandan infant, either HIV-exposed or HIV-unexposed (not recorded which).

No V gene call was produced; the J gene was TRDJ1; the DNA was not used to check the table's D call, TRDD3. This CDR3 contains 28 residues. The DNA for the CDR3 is TGCTCTGGTGGTCTCTCCCAGGCTCTGGGGCGGACCCATGGGAGGGGCTGTTTTTGTACAAAGCTCCTAACCGGGCTCATCTTT. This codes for CSGGLSQALGRTHGRGCFCTKLLTGLIF.

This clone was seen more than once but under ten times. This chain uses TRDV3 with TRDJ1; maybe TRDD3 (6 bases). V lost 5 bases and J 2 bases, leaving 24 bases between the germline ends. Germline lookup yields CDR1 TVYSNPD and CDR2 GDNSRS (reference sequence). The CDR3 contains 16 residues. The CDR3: CAPRGETGSGTDKLIF. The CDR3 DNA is TGTGCCCCCCGAGGGGAGACTGGGTCGGGAACCGATAAACTCATCTTT.

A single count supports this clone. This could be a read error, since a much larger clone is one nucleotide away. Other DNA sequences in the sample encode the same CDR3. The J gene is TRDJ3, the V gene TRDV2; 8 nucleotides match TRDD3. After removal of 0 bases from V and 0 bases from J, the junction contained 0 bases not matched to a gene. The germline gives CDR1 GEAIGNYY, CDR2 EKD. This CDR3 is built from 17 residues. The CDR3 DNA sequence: TGTGCCTGTGACACCGGGGGATACTCCTGGGACACCCGACAGATGTTTTTC. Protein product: CACDTGGYSWDTRQMFF.

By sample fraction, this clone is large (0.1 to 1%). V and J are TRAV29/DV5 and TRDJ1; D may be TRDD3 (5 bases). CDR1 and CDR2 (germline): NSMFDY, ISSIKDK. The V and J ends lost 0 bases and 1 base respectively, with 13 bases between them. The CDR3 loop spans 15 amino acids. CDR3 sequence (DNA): TGTGCAGCAAGCGTGGCCCCGGGGGGCACCGATAAACTCATCTTT. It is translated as CAASVAPGGTDKLIF.

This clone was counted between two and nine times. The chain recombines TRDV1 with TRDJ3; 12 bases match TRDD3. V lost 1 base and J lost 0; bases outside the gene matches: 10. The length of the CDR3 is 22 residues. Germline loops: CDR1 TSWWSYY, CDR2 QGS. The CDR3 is CALGERACWGIRGSWDTRQMFF. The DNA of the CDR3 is TGTGCTCTTGGGGAACGGGCTTGCTGGGGGATACGGGGCTCCTGGGACACCCGACAGATGTTTTTC.

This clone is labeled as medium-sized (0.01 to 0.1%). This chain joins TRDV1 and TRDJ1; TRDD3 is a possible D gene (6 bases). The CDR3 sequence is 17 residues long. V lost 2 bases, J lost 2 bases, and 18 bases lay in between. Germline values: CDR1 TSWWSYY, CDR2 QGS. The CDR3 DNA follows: TGTGCTCTTGGGGAAGCTGACGGGGATCTTGTTACCGATAAACTCATCTTT. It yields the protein CALGEADGDLVTDKLIF.

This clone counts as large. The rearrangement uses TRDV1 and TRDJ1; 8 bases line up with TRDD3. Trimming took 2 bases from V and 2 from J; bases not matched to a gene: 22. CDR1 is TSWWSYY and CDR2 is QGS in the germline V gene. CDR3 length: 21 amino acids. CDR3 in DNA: TGTGCTCTTGGGGAAATAGGGCCTTCCCCCGTACTGGGGGCCTTAACCGATAAACTCATCTTT. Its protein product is CALGEIGPSPVLGALTDKLIF.

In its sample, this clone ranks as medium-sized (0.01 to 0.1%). In nucleotides, the CDR3 is TGTGCTCTTGGGGAAATCCCCCGATACGGCTACCGGAGGGTTGCCGATAAACTCATCTTT. Translating it yields CALGEIPRYGYRRVADKLIF. The V call is TRDV1, the J call TRDJ1; maybe TRDD3 (6 bases). The CDR3 is made up of 20 amino acids. Germline-derived CDR1 and CDR2 are TSWWSYY and QGS. V lost 2 bases to trimming and J lost 3 bases, with 28 bases between them.

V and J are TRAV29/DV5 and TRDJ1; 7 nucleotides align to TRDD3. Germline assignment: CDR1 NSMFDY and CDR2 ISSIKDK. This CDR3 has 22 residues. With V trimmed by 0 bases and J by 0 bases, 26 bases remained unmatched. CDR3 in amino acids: CAASAPRSGPPTTGEYTDKLIF. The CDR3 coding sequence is TGTGCAGCAAGCGCCCCTAGAAGTGGTCCTCCAACGACTGGGGAGTACACCGATAAACTCATCTTT.

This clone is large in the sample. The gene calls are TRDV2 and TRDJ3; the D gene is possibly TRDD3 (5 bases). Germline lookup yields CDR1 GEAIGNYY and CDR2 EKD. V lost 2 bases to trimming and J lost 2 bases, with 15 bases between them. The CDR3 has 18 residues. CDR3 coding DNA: TGTGCCTGTGACATCGTGGGGCCAATGGCCTGGGACACCCGACAGATGTTTTTC. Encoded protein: CACDIVGPMAWDTRQMFF.

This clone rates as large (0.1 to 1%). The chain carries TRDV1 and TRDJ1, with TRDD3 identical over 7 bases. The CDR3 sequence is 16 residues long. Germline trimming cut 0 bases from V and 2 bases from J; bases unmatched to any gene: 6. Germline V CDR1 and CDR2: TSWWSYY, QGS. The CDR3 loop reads CALGELKEGDTDKLIF. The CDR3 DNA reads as TGTGCTCTTGGGGAACTGAAGGAGGGGGATACCGATAAACTCATCTTT.

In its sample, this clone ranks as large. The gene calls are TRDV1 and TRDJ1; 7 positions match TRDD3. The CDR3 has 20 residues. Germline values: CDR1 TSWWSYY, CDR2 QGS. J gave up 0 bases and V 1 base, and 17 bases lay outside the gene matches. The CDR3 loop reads CALGEPSGDWGSADTDKLIF. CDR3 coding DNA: TGTGCTCTTGGGGAACCATCAGGTGACTGGGGATCTGCGGACACCGATAAACTCATCTTT.

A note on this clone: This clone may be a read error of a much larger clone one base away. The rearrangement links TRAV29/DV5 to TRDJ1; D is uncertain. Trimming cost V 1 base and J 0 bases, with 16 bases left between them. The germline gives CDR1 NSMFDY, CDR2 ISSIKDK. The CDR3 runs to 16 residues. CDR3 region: CAASHPRSGYTDKLIF. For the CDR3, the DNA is TGTGCAGCAAGCCACCCCCGTTCAGGGTACACCGATAAACTCATCTTT.

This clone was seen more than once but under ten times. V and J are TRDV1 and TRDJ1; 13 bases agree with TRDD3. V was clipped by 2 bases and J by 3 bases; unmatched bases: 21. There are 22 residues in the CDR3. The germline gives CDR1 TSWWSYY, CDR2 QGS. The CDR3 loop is CALGESCILPHTGGYGPDKLIF. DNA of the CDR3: TGTGCTCTTGGGGAAAGTTGTATCCTACCCCATACTGGGGGATACGGCCCCGATAAACTCATCTTT.

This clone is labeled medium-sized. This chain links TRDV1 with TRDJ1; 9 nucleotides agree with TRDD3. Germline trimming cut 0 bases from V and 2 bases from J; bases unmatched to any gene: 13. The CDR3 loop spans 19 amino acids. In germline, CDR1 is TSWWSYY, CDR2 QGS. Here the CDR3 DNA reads TGTGCTCTTGGGGAACTGTTTAAGGCGGGGGATACAGCGACCGATAAACTCATCTTT. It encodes CALGELFKAGDTATDKLIF.

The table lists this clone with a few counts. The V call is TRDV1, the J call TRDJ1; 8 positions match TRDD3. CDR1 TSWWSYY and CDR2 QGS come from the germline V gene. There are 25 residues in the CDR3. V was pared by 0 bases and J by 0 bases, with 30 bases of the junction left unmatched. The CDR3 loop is CALGELSFLAGFSPPGGGYTDKLIF. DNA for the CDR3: TGTGCTCTTGGGGAACTTTCTTTCCTCGCGGGATTTTCCCCTCCTGGGGGAGGGTACACCGATAAACTCATCTTT.

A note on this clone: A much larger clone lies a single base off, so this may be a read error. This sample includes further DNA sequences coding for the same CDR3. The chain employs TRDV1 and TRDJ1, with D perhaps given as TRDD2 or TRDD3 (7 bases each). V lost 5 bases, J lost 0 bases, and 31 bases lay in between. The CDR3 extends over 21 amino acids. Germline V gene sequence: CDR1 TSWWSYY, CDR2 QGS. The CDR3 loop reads CALGPGFLQSLLGTYTDKLIF. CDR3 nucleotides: TGTGCTCTTGGGCCGGGGTTCCTACAATCCTTACTGGGGACTTACACCGATAAACTCATCTTT.

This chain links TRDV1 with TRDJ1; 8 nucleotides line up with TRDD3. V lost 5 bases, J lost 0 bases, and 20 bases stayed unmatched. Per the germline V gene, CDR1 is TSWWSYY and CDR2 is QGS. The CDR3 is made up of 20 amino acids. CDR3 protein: CALGLFSVLGATINTDKLIF. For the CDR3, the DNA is TGTGCTCTTGGGCTCTTTTCCGTACTGGGGGCCACTATAAACACCGATAAACTCATCTTT.

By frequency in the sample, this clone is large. CDR3 protein: CACDKVLGAPSWDTRQMFF. The CDR3 region has the DNA TGTGCCTGTGACAAAGTACTGGGGGCGCCCTCCTGGGACACCCGACAGATGTTTTTC. The chain is built from TRDV2 and TRDJ3; the match to TRDD3 covers 8 bases. Germline loops: CDR1 GEAIGNYY, CDR2 EKD. CDR3 length: 19 residues. The J segment lost 0 bases and the V segment lost 2 bases, leaving 8 bases of the junction unmatched.

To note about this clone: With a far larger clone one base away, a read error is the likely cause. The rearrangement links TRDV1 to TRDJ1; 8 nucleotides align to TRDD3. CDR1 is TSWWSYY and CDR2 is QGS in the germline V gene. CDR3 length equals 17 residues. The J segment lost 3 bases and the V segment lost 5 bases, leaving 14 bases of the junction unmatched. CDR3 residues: CALGSDSTGGSPDKLIF. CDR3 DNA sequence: TGTGCTCTTGGGAGTGATAGTACTGGGGGTTCCCCCGATAAACTCATCTTT.

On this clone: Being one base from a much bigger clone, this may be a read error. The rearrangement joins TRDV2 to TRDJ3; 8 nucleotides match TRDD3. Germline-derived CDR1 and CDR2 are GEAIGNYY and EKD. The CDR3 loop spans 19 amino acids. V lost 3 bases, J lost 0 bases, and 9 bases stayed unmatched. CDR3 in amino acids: CACDPWGYSSSWDTRQMFF. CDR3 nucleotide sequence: TGTGCCTGTGACCCCTGGGGATACTCAAGCTCCTGGGACACCCGACAGATGTTTTTC.

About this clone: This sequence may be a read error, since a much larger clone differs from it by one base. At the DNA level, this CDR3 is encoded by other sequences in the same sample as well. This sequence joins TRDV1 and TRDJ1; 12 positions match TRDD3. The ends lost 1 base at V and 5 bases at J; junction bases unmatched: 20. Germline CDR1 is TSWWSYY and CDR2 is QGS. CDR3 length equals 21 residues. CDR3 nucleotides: TGTGCTCTTGGGGAACAGACGGTACTGGGGGATACTGGCTTTAGTTCGGATAAACTCATCTTT. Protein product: CALGEQTVLGDTGFSSDKLIF.

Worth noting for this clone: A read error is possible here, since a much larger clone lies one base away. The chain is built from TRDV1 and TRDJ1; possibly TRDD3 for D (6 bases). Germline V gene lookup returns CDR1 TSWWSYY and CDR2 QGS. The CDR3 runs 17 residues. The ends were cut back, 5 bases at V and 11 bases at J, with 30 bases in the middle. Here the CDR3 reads CALGPHGTGRYAWNLIF. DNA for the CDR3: TGTGCTCTTGGGCCTCATGGTACTGGGCGATACGCGTGGAACCTCATCTTT.

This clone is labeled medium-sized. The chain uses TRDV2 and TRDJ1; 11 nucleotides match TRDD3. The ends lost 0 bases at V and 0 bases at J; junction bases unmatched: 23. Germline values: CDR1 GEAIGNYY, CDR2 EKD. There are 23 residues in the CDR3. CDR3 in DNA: TGTGCCTGTGACACCGGAGGGCTGGGGGATACCCCATACTCCAATTTATACACCGATAAACTCATCTTT. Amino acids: CACDTGGLGDTPYSNLYTDKLIF.

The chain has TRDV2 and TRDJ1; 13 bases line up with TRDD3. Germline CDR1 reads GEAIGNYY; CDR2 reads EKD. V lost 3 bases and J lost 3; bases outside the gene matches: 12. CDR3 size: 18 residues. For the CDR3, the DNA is TGTGCCTGTGACGGCATCGGTACTGGGGGATACGAGTCCGATAAACTCATCTTT. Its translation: CACDGIGTGGYESDKLIF.

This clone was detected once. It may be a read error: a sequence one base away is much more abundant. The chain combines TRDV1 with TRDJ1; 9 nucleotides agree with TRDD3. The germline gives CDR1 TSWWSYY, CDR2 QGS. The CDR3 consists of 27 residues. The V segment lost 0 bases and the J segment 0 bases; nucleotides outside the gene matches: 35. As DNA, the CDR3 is TGTGCTCTTGGGGAACTAGGACCCACGACTAGGGGGGGATACAAAAGGACCACAACCCATTACACCGATAAACTCATCTTT. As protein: CALGELGPTTRGGYKRTTTHYTDKLIF.

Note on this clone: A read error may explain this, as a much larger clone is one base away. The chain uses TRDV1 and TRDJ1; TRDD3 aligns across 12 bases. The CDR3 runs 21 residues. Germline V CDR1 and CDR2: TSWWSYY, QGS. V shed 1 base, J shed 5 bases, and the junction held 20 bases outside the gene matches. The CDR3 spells CALGEQAVLGDTGFSSDKLIF. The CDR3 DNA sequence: TGTGCTCTTGGGGAACAGGCGGTACTGGGGGATACTGGCTTTAGTTCTGATAAACTCATCTTT.

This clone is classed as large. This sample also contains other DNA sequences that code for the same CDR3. The CDR3 nucleotides read TGTGCCTGTGACACCGGGGGGACAGCACAACTCTTCTTT. It codes for CACDTGGTAQLFF. The chain employs TRDV2 and TRDJ2; the D gene is possibly TRDD3 (5 bases). V lost 0 bases to trimming and J lost 4 bases, with 5 bases between them. CDR1 GEAIGNYY and CDR2 EKD come from the germline V gene. CDR3 length equals 13 residues.

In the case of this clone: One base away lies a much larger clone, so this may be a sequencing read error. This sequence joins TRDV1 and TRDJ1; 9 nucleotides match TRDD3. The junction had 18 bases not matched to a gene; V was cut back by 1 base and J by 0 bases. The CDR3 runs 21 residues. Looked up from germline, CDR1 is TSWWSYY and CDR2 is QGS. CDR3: CALGEQPTRGYWGTDTDKLIF. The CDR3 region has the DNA TGTGCTCTTGGGGAACAGCCTACTCGGGGATACTGGGGGACCGACACCGATAAACTCATCTTT.

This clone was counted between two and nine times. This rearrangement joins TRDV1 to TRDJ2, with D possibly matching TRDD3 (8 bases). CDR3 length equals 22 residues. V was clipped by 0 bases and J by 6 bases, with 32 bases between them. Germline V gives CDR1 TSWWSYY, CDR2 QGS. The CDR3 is CALGELQFLQAGGEYAAAQLFF. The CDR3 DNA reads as TGTGCTCTTGGGGAACTACAGTTCCTACAGGCTGGGGGAGAATACGCCGCAGCACAACTCTTCTTT.

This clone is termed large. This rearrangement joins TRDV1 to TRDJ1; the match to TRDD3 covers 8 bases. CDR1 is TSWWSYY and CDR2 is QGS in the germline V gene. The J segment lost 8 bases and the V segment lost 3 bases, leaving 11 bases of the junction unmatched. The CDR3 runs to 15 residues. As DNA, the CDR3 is TGTGCTCTTGGGGACCTTCGGAGGGATACGGGCAAACTCATCTTT. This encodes CALGDLRRDTGKLIF.

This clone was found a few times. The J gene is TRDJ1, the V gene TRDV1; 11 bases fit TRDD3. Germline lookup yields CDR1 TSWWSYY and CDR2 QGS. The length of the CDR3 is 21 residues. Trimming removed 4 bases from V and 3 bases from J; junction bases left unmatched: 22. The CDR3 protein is CALGVTPSGYWGIAGADKLIF. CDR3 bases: TGTGCTCTTGGGGTGACACCTTCCGGGTACTGGGGGATAGCGGGCGCCGATAAACTCATCTTT.